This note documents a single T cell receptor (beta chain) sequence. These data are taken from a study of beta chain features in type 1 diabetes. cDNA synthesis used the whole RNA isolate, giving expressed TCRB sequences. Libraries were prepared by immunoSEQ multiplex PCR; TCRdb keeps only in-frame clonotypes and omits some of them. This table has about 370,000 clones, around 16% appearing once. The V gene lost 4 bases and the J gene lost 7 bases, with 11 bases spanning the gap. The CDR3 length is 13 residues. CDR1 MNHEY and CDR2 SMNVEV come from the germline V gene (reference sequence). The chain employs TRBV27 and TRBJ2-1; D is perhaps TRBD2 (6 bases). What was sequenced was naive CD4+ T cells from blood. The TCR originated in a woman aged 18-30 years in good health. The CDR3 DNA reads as TGTGCCAGCAGTTCACAAGGGACTAATGAGCAGTTCTTC. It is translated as CASSSQGTNEQFF.